The rows below give T cell receptor beta chains drawn from one sample of a study of TIL therapy for anti-PD-1-resistant metastatic lung cancer. The repertoire was sequenced with immunoSEQ multiplex PCR; TCRdb's copy has only in-frame clones and lacks some. The data hold under 100,000 clones, with roughly 65% observed a single time. The sequenced sample was tumor tissue, obtained at baseline. Every receptor here comes from a person aged 25 to 85 with non-small cell lung cancer. CDR3s include the opening cysteine and the closing phenylalanine or tryptophan. Each record gives: V gene, clone size, J gene, D gene, CDR3 DNA, CDR3 protein. A D gene is named only where the DNA matches it firmly. The size of a clone is reported for some rows only, either as once, few or many, or as a class for expanded clones.

TRBV4-2	once	TRBJ1-2	NA	TGTGCCAGCAGCCAAGAAGGAGGATTTGGGGGCTACACCTTC	CASSQEGGFGGYTF
TRBV10-3	NA	TRBJ1-5	NA	TGTGCCATCAGTGACGGCGATTTGCAGCCCCAGCATTTT	CAISDGDLQPQHF
TRBV19	NA	TRBJ2-5	NA	TGTGCCAGTAGTGGATCTTTAGGGGGGCGCATCCAAGAGACCCAGTACTTC	CASSGSLGGRIQETQYF
TRBV6-5	NA	TRBJ2-7	TRBD2	TGTGCCAGCAGTTTGGATAGCGGGAGTGTCAGCTACGAGCAGTACTTC	CASSLDSGSVSYEQYF
TRBV4-3	NA	TRBJ2-5	NA	TGCGCCAGCAGCCAAGAAGGGCTTGCGGCCCAAGAGACCCAGTACTTC	CASSQEGLAAQETQYF
TRBV28	NA	TRBJ2-7	NA	TGTGCCAGCAGTTTAGGTGGGGGGCTCTCCTACGAGCAGTACTTC	CASSLGGGLSYEQYF
TRBV2	NA	TRBJ2-2	NA	TGTGCCAGCACCATTCGAATGTCCGGGGAGCTGTTTTTT	CASTIRMSGELFF
TRBV7-7	few	TRBJ2-1	NA	TGTGCTAGCAGCTTAGTATCGGGGCCTTACAATGAGCAGTTCTTC	CASSLVSGPYNEQFF
TRBV7-9	NA	TRBJ2-7	NA	TGTGCCAGCAGCTTAAAGGGGGGCGGCTACGAGCAGTACTTC	CASSLKGGGYEQYF
TRBV4-1	NA	TRBJ2-1	NA	TGCGCCAGCAGCCAAGATAGGACCAGGGCTAGAGAGCAGTTCTTC	CASSQDRTRAREQFF
TRBV28	NA	TRBJ2-5	TRBD2	TGTGCCAGCAGCGGGACTAGCGGGGGGGCCAGGGAGACCCAGTACTTC	CASSGTSGGARETQYF
TRBV7-9	many	TRBJ1-1	TRBD1	TGTGCCAGCAGCGGACAGGTAACTGAAGCTTTCTTT	CASSGQVTEAFF